A single sample gave rise to the 28 T cell receptor beta chains below, sequenced in a study of blood T cell repertoires in COVID-19. The method was immunoSEQ multiplex PCR; TCRdb's version includes in-frame clones alone and lacks a portion of them. The sample has about 120,000 clones, about 85% seen once. Sample: peripheral blood. These receptors all stem from a man older than 75 with active or convalescent COVID-19.

The chain couples TRBV15 to TRBJ2-7; D remains ambiguous. Trimming cost V 0 bases and J 3 bases, with 6 bases left between them. CDR3 length: 13 amino acids. The germline CDR1 and CDR2 sequences are LNHNV and YYDKDF (reference sequence). This chain's CDR3 is CATSRDVVYEQYF. CDR3 bases: TGTGCCACCAGCAGAGATGTCGTCTACGAGCAGTACTTC.

The rearrangement uses TRBV9 and TRBJ1-2, with a tentative D call TRBD1 (6 bases). Per the germline V gene, CDR1 is SGDLS and CDR2 is YYNGEE. The germline V and J ends were trimmed by 4 bases and 0 bases, with 16 bases remaining between them. This CDR3 comprises 16 residues. The CDR3 spells CASSFLPGDTNYGYTF. The CDR3, as DNA: TGTGCCAGCAGCTTCCTTCCAGGGGATACTAACTATGGCTACACCTTC.

The chain recombines TRBV7-2 with TRBJ2-1, with TRBD2 matching over 13 bases. V dropped 5 bases and J dropped 2; count of bases not matched to a gene: 3. Germline V gene sequence: CDR1 SGHTA, CDR2 FQGNSA. The CDR3 runs to 16 residues. CDR3 coding DNA: TGTGCCAGCAGCCCGACTAGCGGGGGGACCTACAATGAGCAGTTCTTC. It is translated as CASSPTSGGTYNEQFF. The full variable domain, with the rest looked up from reference TRBV7-2 and TRBJ2-1, is GAGVSQSPSNKVTEKGKDVELRCDPISGHTALYWYRQSLGQGLEFLIYFQGNSAPDKSGLPSDRFSAERTGGSVSTLTIQRTQQEDSAVYLCASSPTSGGTYNEQFFGPGTRLTVL.

J is TRBJ2-3 and V is TRBV3-1 (or the pseudogene TRBV3-2); 16 nucleotides match TRBD2. The CDR3 is 17 amino acids. The germline V gene has CDR1 LGHDT and CDR2 YNNKEL (reference sequence). V was clipped by 4 bases and J by 7 bases; unmatched bases: 8. CDR3 in amino acids: CASSLLGLAGGPNTQYF. Here the CDR3 DNA reads TGTGCCAGCAGCCTTTTGGGACTAGCGGGAGGGCCAAATACGCAGTATTTT.

This clone came up a few times. The chain joins TRBV19 to TRBJ2-3; 13 bases match TRBD2. Germline V gene sequence: CDR1 LNHDA, CDR2 SQIVND (reference sequence). V shed 1 base, J shed 4 bases, and the junction held 5 bases outside the gene matches. The CDR3 runs 17 residues. DNA of the CDR3: TGTGCCAGTAGTATAGGACCGGGACTAGCGGGATCAGATACGCAGTATTTT. It is translated as CASSIGPGLAGSDTQYF.

The genes are TRBV29-1 and TRBJ2-2, with D possibly being TRBD1 (6 bases). Germline loops: CDR1 SQVTM, CDR2 ANQGSEA. With 4 bases removed from V and 6 bases from J, the gap between germline ends came to 12 bases. The CDR3 covers 13 residues. The CDR3 sequence is CSVARGNAGELFF. In DNA, the CDR3 is TGCAGCGTTGCCAGGGGCAACGCCGGGGAGCTGTTTTTT.

The chain joins TRBV27 to TRBJ2-3; TRBD2 agrees at 8 bases. Trimming took 6 bases from V and 4 from J; bases not matched to a gene: 6. Looked up from germline, CDR1 is MNHEY and CDR2 is SMNVEV (reference sequence). This CDR3 has 14 amino acids. CDR3 residues: CASSGRAWSDTQYF. The CDR3 DNA follows: TGTGCCAGCAGCGGGAGGGCGTGGTCAGATACGCAGTATTTT.

V gene TRBV9 combines with J gene TRBJ2-1; TRBD2 aligns across 10 bases. The germline V gene has CDR1 SGDLS and CDR2 YYNGEE. The J segment lost 9 bases and the V segment lost 3 bases, leaving 27 bases of the junction unmatched. This CDR3 is 21 amino acids long. This CDR3 is CASSAAGHLTSGAGLGGEQFF. CDR3 DNA sequence: TGTGCCAGCAGCGCCGCCGGGCACTTAACTAGCGGGGCGGGCCTGGGTGGTGAGCAGTTCTTC.

This clone occurred a few times. V usage is TRBV11-1 and J usage is TRBJ2-7, with D possibly TRBD1 on 5 matching bases. The CDR3 contains 12 residues. Germline lookup yields CDR1 SGHAT and CDR2 FQDESV (reference sequence). V gave up 4 bases and J gave up 2 bases, with 6 bases separating them. The CDR3: CASSSDTYEQYF. DNA of the CDR3: TGTGCCAGCAGCTCGGACACCTACGAGCAGTACTTC.

The V gene is TRBV27, the J gene TRBJ1-2, with D perhaps matching TRBD1 (5 bases). Looked up from germline, CDR1 is MNHEY and CDR2 is SMNVEV (reference sequence). Trimming left V 5 bases short and J 4 bases short, with 17 bases between. CDR3 size: 15 residues. This CDR3 reads CASSGGGSLGYGYTF. In DNA form, the CDR3 reads TGTGCCAGCAGTGGGGGGGGGTCCCTTGGCTATGGCTACACCTTC.

This chain links TRBV19 with TRBJ2-7, with D tentatively TRBD2 (6 bases). This CDR3 spans 14 amino acids. Germline V gene lookup returns CDR1 LNHDA and CDR2 SQIVND (reference sequence). Between the trimmed V and J ends, which lost 10 bases and 0 bases, there was a span of 16 bases. The CDR3 sequence is CATASGRSSYEQYF. CDR3 in DNA: TGTGCCACCGCAAGTGGGAGGTCCTCCTACGAGCAGTACTTC.

In DNA, the CDR3 is TGTGCCAGCAGCCCCTTCCCGGGAGAGACCCAGTACTTC. This encodes CASSPFPGETQYF. The chain joins TRBV7-7 to TRBJ2-5; D gene ambiguous. Trimming shortened V by 5 bases and J by 4 bases, and 11 bases separated the two germline ends. There are 13 residues in the CDR3. The germline V gene has CDR1 SSHAT and CDR2 FNYEAQ (reference sequence).

This clone was seen once. CDR3 sequence reads: CASSIKRGYEQYF. The CDR3 DNA is TGTGCCAGTAGTATTAAAAGGGGCTACGAGCAGTACTTC. The gene calls are TRBV19 and TRBJ2-7, with a possible D match to TRBD1 (5 bases). Germline assignment: CDR1 LNHDA and CDR2 SQIVND (reference sequence). V lost 3 bases, J lost 3 bases, and 9 bases lay in between. This CDR3 contains 13 residues.

The chain uses TRBV29-1 and TRBJ1-1; TRBD1 aligns across 11 bases. The CDR3 is 12 residues long. V shed 7 bases and J 5 bases; nucleotides not matched to a gene: 3. Germline values: CDR1 SQVTM, CDR2 ANQGSEA. The CDR3: CSGTGGGTEAFF. CDR3 sequence (DNA): TGCAGCGGGACAGGGGGCGGGACTGAAGCTTTCTTT.

The rearrangement uses TRBV9 and TRBJ1-2; TRBD1 agrees at 7 bases. V lost 3 bases and J lost 3; bases outside the gene matches: 8. CDR1 and CDR2 from the germline V gene are SGDLS and YYNGEE. This CDR3 has 15 residues. The CDR3 sequence is CASSARTGRDYGYTF. The CDR3 bases are TGTGCCAGCAGCGCCCGGACAGGCCGCGACTATGGCTACACCTTC.

The chain joins TRBV5-8 to TRBJ1-5, with D tentatively TRBD1 (6 bases). The CDR3 contains 15 residues. Between the trimmed V and J ends, which lost 4 bases and 4 bases, there was a span of 15 bases. Germline loops: CDR1 SGHTS, CDR2 YDEGEE. CDR3 bases: TGTGCCAGCAGCCGGCAGGGGTGGCGTAATCAGCCCCAGCATTTT. It is translated as CASSRQGWRNQPQHF.

This clone came up a few times. CDR3 DNA sequence: TGTGCCAGTCTAAAAGGTCGGCCAGGGACCGGGGAGCTGTTTTTT. It specifies CASLKGRPGTGELFF. V is TRBV11-2 and J is TRBJ2-2; tentative D call: TRBD1 (5 bases). Germline lookup yields CDR1 SGHAT and CDR2 FQNNGV. V lost 9 bases and J lost 5, with 19 bases in between. This CDR3 contains 15 residues.

This clone was observed a single time. This rearrangement joins TRBV3-1 (or the pseudogene TRBV3-2) to TRBJ2-7, with D possibly being TRBD1 (6 bases). The CDR3 has 15 amino acids. The germline V gene encodes CDR1 LGHDT and CDR2 YNNKEL (reference sequence). Trimming took off 0 bases at V and 7 bases at J, with 16 bases between the two ends. CDR3 loop: CASSQDKTGGREQYF. The DNA for the CDR3 is TGTGCCAGCAGCCAAGATAAGACAGGCGGGCGGGAGCAGTACTTC.

V gene TRBV28 combines with J gene TRBJ1-5; D gene unclear. The CDR3 is 13 residues long. Germline lookup yields CDR1 MDHEN and CDR2 SYDVKM. V lost 6 bases and J lost 6, with 12 bases in between. The CDR3 region is CASREILGQPQHF. As DNA, the CDR3 is TGTGCCAGCAGGGAAATCCTAGGTCAGCCCCAGCATTTT.

V and J are TRBV6-2 or TRBV6-3 and TRBJ1-1; 9 bases are a match to TRBD1. The V and J ends lost 0 bases and 5 bases, in that order; junction bases with no gene match: 4. This CDR3 has 15 amino acids. Germline-derived CDR1 and CDR2 are MNHEY and SVGEGT. CDR3 sequence reads: CASSYSRQGGTEAFF. The CDR3 region has the DNA TGTGCCAGCAGTTACTCTCGACAGGGGGGGACTGAAGCTTTCTTT.

The count of this clone is one. The chain is built from TRBV5-1 and TRBJ2-5, with TRBD1 identical over 8 bases. This CDR3 has 15 amino acids. Germline values: CDR1 SGHRS, CDR2 YFSETQ. The trim removed 0 bases at V and 4 bases at J, leaving 5 bases unmatched. The CDR3 DNA follows: TGCGCCAGCAGCTTGGTACCAGGGGGCTTAGAGACCCAGTACTTC. It codes for CASSLVPGGLETQYF.

This chain joins TRBV5-1 and TRBJ1-2, with TRBD1 as a possible D gene (5 bases). Trimming shortened V by 0 bases and J by 2 bases, and 5 bases separated the two germline ends. CDR3 length: 13 residues. The germline gives CDR1 SGHRS, CDR2 YFSETQ. The CDR3: CASSLEGNYGYTF. DNA for the CDR3: TGCGCCAGCAGCTTGGAGGGGAACTATGGCTACACCTTC.

V usage is TRBV2 and J usage is TRBJ2-1; TRBD1 agrees at 12 bases. Looked up from germline, CDR1 is SNHLY and CDR2 is FYNNEI. V gave up 6 bases and J gave up 7 bases; unmatched junction bases: 10. CDR3 length: 16 amino acids. The CDR3 spells CASSRTGTGGRNEQFF. DNA for the CDR3: TGTGCCAGCAGCCGAACCGGGACAGGGGGCAGGAATGAGCAGTTCTTC.

The chain combines TRBV9 with TRBJ1-2; 9 nucleotides line up with TRBD1. CDR1 is SGDLS and CDR2 is YYNGEE in the germline V gene. The V segment lost 0 bases and the J segment 8 bases; nucleotides outside the gene matches: 8. This CDR3 has 15 residues. CDR3 coding DNA: TGTGCCAGCAGCGTAGTGGACAGGGGAGAGGGCGGCTACACCTTC. This sequence encodes CASSVVDRGEGGYTF. The whole variable domain, filled in from reference TRBV9 and TRBJ1-2, reads DSGVTQTPKHLITATGQRVTLRCSPRSGDLSVYWYQQSLDQGLQFLIQYYNGEERAKGNILERFSAQQFPDLHSELNLSSLELGDSALYFCASSVVDRGEGGYTFGSGTRLTVV.

This rearrangement joins TRBV6-5 to TRBJ2-7, with D perhaps TRBD2 (5 bases). V lost 3 bases and J lost 4, with 10 bases in between. There are 13 residues in the CDR3. Germline-derived CDR1 and CDR2 are MNHEY and SVGAGI. The CDR3 protein is CASSYGSRYEQYF. DNA of the CDR3: TGTGCCAGCAGTTATGGGAGTCGGTACGAGCAGTACTTC.

This clone was counted once. The gene calls are TRBV7-9 and TRBJ2-7; 9 positions match TRBD2. V shed 6 bases, J shed 5 bases, and the junction held 11 bases outside the gene matches. This CDR3 has 15 residues. In germline, CDR1 is SEHNR, CDR2 FQNEAQ (reference sequence). In DNA form, the CDR3 reads TGTGCCAGCAGGGGGGCGGGAGGGCCTCCGGACGAGCAGTACTTC. Translated: CASRGAGGPPDEQYF.

V and J are TRBV30 and TRBJ1-3, with TRBD1 matching over 7 bases. In germline, CDR1 is GTSNPN, CDR2 SVGIG (reference sequence). CDR3 length: 16 residues. The V gene end was trimmed by 2 bases and the J gene end by 0 bases; junction bases not matched to a gene: 7. CDR3 DNA sequence: TGTGCCTGGAGTAAAGGGACAGACTTCTCTGGAAACACCATATATTTT. Translation gives CAWSKGTDFSGNTIYF.

The chain links TRBV28 to TRBJ2-5, with TRBD1 as a possible D gene (5 bases). Germline CDR1 is MDHEN and CDR2 is SYDVKM. Trimming cost V 6 bases and J 0 bases, with 11 bases left between them. The CDR3 runs 14 residues. In nucleotides, the CDR3 is TGTGCCAGCAGACCCGACAGCAACCAAGAGACCCAGTACTTC. It yields the protein CASRPDSNQETQYF. Using reference TRBV28 and TRBJ2-5 for the parts outside the CDR3, the full variable domain is DVKVTQSSRYLVKRTGEKVFLECVQDMDHENMFWYRQDPGLGLRLIYFSYDVKMKEKGDIPEGYSVSREKKERFSLILESASTNQTSMYLCASRPDSNQETQYFGPGTRLLVL.